Sequencing of this TCR beta chain was carried out in a study of OX40 agonist ivuxolimab in advanced cancers. The wider study: Patients received the agonistic anti-OX40 (CD134) antibody ivuxolimab. Patients treated during dose escalation were battling hepatocellular carcinoma, melanoma, renal cell or head and neck cancer. Findings and limits, study-wide: Some nonresponders likewise displayed low normalized T-cell clonal expansion.

In regard to this clone: Its antigen remains unknown.

TCRdb keeps only in-frame clones here, not all; method: immunoSEQ multiplex PCR. The repertoire has 90,000 to 100,000 clones, about 90% of them found once; the top ten carry just under 0.8%. V was cut by 6 bases and J by 5 bases, with 16 bases left in between. The CDR3 has 14 amino acids. Germline V gene lookup returns CDR1 MRHNA and CDR2 SNTAGT. J is TRBJ1-2 and V is TRBV6-4; a possible D gene is TRBD1 (5 bases). The sequences come from CD4+ or CD8+ T cells sorted from blood, collected in a trial of the OX40 agonist ivuxolimab. The receptor was derived from an adult with an advanced solid tumor such as melanoma, head and neck, liver or kidney cancer. The CDR3 loop reads CASRQDTLGYGYTF. The CDR3 DNA reads as TGTGCCAGCAGACAGGACACACTTGGATATGGCTACACCTTC.